The 13 T cell receptor beta chains reported below all come from one sample, sequenced in a study of blood T cell repertoires in COVID-19. The assay was immunoSEQ multiplex PCR, and TCRdb's table has in-frame clones only and misses some. The sample includes roughly 120,000 clones, 80% to 90% of them seen just once. Sequencing was done on a sample of peripheral blood. Receptors originate from a human donor in a cohort sampled during active COVID-19.

This sequence joins TRBV5-1 and TRBJ1-1, with D perhaps TRBD1 (5 bases). V lost 0 bases, J lost 1 base, and 10 bases lay in between. Germline V CDR1 and CDR2: SGHRS, YFSETQ. The CDR3 consists of 15 residues. The CDR3 DNA reads as TGCGCCAGCAGCTTGGCCGGGGGATCGAACACTGAAGCTTTCTTT. Translating gives CASSLAGGSNTEAFF.

The genes are TRBV7-9 and TRBJ2-2, with 10 bases aligning to TRBD1. The germline V gene has CDR1 SEHNR and CDR2 FQNEAQ (reference sequence). The CDR3 sequence is 16 residues long. V lost 2 bases, J lost 6 bases, and 6 bases stayed unmatched. CDR3 nucleotides: TGTGCCAGCAGCTTACTCGGGACAGGGGCGGCCGGGGAGCTGTTTTTT. It encodes CASSLLGTGAAGELFF. Filled out from reference TRBV7-9 and TRBJ2-2, the complete variable domain reads DTGVSQNPRHKITKRGQNVTFRCDPISEHNRLYWYRQTLGQGPEFLTYFQNEAQLEKSRLLSDRFSAERPKGSFSTLEIQRTEQGDSAMYLCASSLLGTGAAGELFFGEGSRLTVL.

This chain links TRBV7-8 with TRBJ2-1, with a possible D match to TRBD2 (6 bases). Trimming left V 5 bases short and J 0 bases short, with 14 bases between. The CDR3 runs to 16 residues. In germline, CDR1 is SGHVS, CDR2 FQNEAQ. The CDR3 loop reads CASSLPSVSSYNEQFF. CDR3 DNA sequence: TGTGCCAGCAGCCTCCCTAGCGTTAGCTCCTACAATGAGCAGTTCTTC.

This clone was observed a single time. The V call is TRBV15, the J call TRBJ2-7; D may be TRBD1 (5 bases). This CDR3 has 12 amino acids. V was shortened by 2 bases and J by 3 bases, with 5 bases between the two germline ends. Looked up from germline, CDR1 is LNHNV and CDR2 is YYDKDF (reference sequence). The CDR3 reads CATSRTGYEQYF. DNA of the CDR3: TGTGCCACCAGCAGAACAGGCTACGAGCAGTACTTC.

This chain uses TRBV11-2 with TRBJ1-1; the D is unclear. V was trimmed by 0 bases and J by 1 base, leaving 9 bases between them. CDR3 length equals 15 residues. Germline V gene data show CDR1 as SGHAT and CDR2 as FQNNGV. For the CDR3, the DNA is TGTGCCAGCAGCTTAGATCTCAACTCGAACACTGAAGCTTTCTTT. Translation: CASSLDLNSNTEAFF.

The V gene is TRBV4-1, the J gene TRBJ2-7, with no clear D. Germline V gene sequence: CDR1 MGHRA, CDR2 YSYEKL. CDR3 length equals 10 residues. With 4 bases removed from V and 10 bases from J, the gap between germline ends came to 8 bases. In nucleotides, the CDR3 is TGCGCCAGCAGCCCCCTATACCAGTACTTC. Translation gives CASSPLYQYF.

The chain employs TRBV28 and TRBJ1-1, with unresolved D. This CDR3 is built from 13 residues. Trimming left V 5 bases short and J 0 bases short, with 7 bases between. Germline CDR1 MDHEN, CDR2 SYDVKM. The CDR3 DNA reads TGTGCCAGCAGTCGGGAGCTGAACACTGAAGCTTTCTTT. This gives the protein CASSRELNTEAFF. The complete variable domain, with remaining parts taken from reference TRBV28 and TRBJ1-1, reads DVKVTQSSRYLVKRTGEKVFLECVQDMDHENMFWYRQDPGLGLRLIYFSYDVKMKEKGDIPEGYSVSREKKERFSLILESASTNQTSMYLCASSRELNTEAFFGQGTRLTVV.

J is TRBJ1-5 and V is TRBV2; D might be TRBD1 (6 bases). Trimming stripped 4 bases from V and 3 bases from J, with 10 bases between. This CDR3 spans 14 amino acids. CDR1 and CDR2 (germline): SNHLY, FYNNEI. The CDR3 loop is CASSAGVVNQPQHF. The DNA for the CDR3 is TGTGCCAGCAGTGCAGGGGTGGTCAATCAGCCCCAGCATTTT.

The rearrangement joins TRBV2 to TRBJ1-2, with 8 positions matching TRBD1. After removal of 10 bases from V and 1 base from J, the junction contained 5 bases not matched to a gene. Germline assignment: CDR1 SNHLY and CDR2 FYNNEI. The CDR3 is made up of 13 amino acids. CDR3 loop: CATRGPDNYGYTF. The CDR3 bases are TGTGCCACCAGGGGGCCCGATAACTATGGCTACACCTTC.

The genes are TRBV4-3 and TRBJ2-7; D is unresolved. Per the germline V gene, CDR1 is LGHNA and CDR2 is YSLEER. V was cut by 0 bases and J by 0 bases, with 9 bases left in between. This CDR3 has 15 residues. The DNA for the CDR3 is TGCGCCAGCAGCCAAGATGGCGGTAGCTCCTACGAGCAGTACTTC. It translates to CASSQDGGSSYEQYF.

J is TRBJ1-1 and V is TRBV29-1; weak D call: TRBD1 (5 bases). Between the trimmed V and J ends, which lost 2 bases and 4 bases, there was a span of 11 bases. This CDR3 region has 13 residues. Germline V gene lookup returns CDR1 SQVTM and CDR2 ANQGSEA. This chain's CDR3 is CSVELLGGTEAFF. CDR3 nucleotides: TGCAGCGTTGAATTATTGGGGGGCACTGAAGCTTTCTTT.

In the case of this clone: Other DNA variants within this sample encode the same CDR3. This chain links TRBV3-1 (or the pseudogene TRBV3-2) with TRBJ2-2; TRBD2 is a possible D gene (6 bases). Germline V gene lookup returns CDR1 LGHDT and CDR2 YNNKEL (reference sequence). This CDR3 region has 14 residues. V was clipped by 4 bases and J by 2 bases, with 8 bases between them. CDR3 nucleotide sequence: TGTGCCAGCAGCCCCGGGGGTAACACCGGGGAGCTGTTTTTT. It specifies CASSPGGNTGELFF.

V is TRBV10-3 and J is TRBJ2-3, with TRBD2 as a possible D gene (6 bases). The CDR3 contains 13 residues. From germline, CDR1 is ENHRY and CDR2 SYGVKD. The V end lost 7 bases, the J end lost 6 bases, and 14 bases lay between the germline ends. CDR3 sequence (DNA): TGTGCCATCACACCAGCGGAGGGGGATACGCAGTATTTT. Encoded protein: CAITPAEGDTQYF.